This TCR beta chain was observed in a study of cytomegalovirus exposure and HLA in healthy donors (dated 2017 in TCRdb). For context, the study as a whole: According to a later analysis, the 120 or so validation repertoires were produced on the same platform as the 666 repertoires of the first cohort. The study combined high-throughput TCR immunosequencing, statistical association of individual TCRs with disease status, and machine learning to predict cytomegalovirus infection status. The study was designed to test whether signatures of past pathogen exposure could be identified by cataloging public T cell receptors. A separate validation cohort of roughly 120 different subjects was used in addition to the 666-subject first cohort. On the study overall, not on this receptor specifically: It was suggested by the authors that the approach could potentially be generalized to other disease states and immunological phenotypes. A few of the identified cytomegalovirus-associated TCR beta chains were confirmed in vitro to be specific for cytomegalovirus antigens. The study gave a list of some 150 TCR beta chains associated with cytomegalovirus. Subsequent analysis determined that TCRs grouped into clusters in the first cohort also showed a tendency toward co-occurrence across the 120 or so validation repertoires, and 94% of cluster scores exceeded 0. The classifier was reported to diagnose cytomegalovirus status with high specificity and sensitivity in both the original cohort and the validation cohort. The validation cohort had no HLA typing available for a later analysis, so co-occurrence within that cohort was assessed over all 120 or so repertoires. While some public TCRs were present in many individuals, most TCR sequences turned up only very rarely across donors.

Receptor libraries were prepared by the immunoSEQ multiplex PCR assay. Turning to the authors' computational methods: A statistical classification framework was built to diagnose cytomegalovirus status from the catalog of TCR beta chain sequences. TCRdb mirrors the immuneACCESS table, restricted to in-frame sequences. Some clones are absent from its copies; in checked studies, under half trace to an unresolved V gene, and the reason for the others is unknown. V and J calls and clone size follow that table, whereas D and trimming were derived from the DNA. Recorded for this sample are approximately 220,000 clones; 85% to 95% of them occurred a single time. The top ten hold around 1.1% of the sample. In the germline V gene, CDR1 corresponds to MDHEN and CDR2 to SYDVKM. The junction carries 13 bases between V and J, which are trimmed by 10 bases and 0 bases respectively. The CDR3 goes from the cysteine to the phenylalanine over 14 residues. The DNA shown is the 42-base CDR3, in frame from base 1.

Note on this clone: Which antigen it targets is not known. Nothing much larger sits one base from this clone, and base qualities are not available.

Donors formed part of the validation cohort, which comprised fewer than 150 subjects and was distinct from the first cohort of under 850 subjects. The chain couples TRBV28 to TRBJ1-5; TRBD1 is perhaps the D gene, given 6 matching bases. What was sequenced was PBMCs. This sequence was found in a young woman in good health and CMV-seronegative. CDR3 protein: CATGQSVSNQPQHF. The base sequence is TGTGCCACCGGACAGTCCGTTAGCAATCAGCCCCAGCATTTT.